These 9 T cell receptor beta chains share one sample of origin, sequenced in a study of shared T cell receptors in the human thymus. The table came from immunoSEQ multiplex PCR; TCRdb's copy has only in-frame clones and leaves some out. The data show hundreds of thousands of clones, with 87% seen just once and 0.0094% held by the top ten. This sample also belongs to another study, concerning human thymus T cells.

The sequencing input was thymocytes. These receptors were obtained from a boy under two years old with a congenital heart defect.

V and J are TRBV5-1 and TRBJ2-2, with TRBD2 identical over 9 bases. Germline CDR1 is SGHRS and CDR2 is YFSETQ. The CDR3 is 17 amino acids. The V gene end was trimmed by 2 bases and the J gene end by 3 bases; junction bases not matched to a gene: 8. For the CDR3, the DNA is TGCGCCAGCAGCTTAGGGGGCTTAGCGGGAGACACCGGGGAGCTGTTTTTT. Its translation is CASSLGGLAGDTGELFF.

This chain uses TRBV25-1 with TRBJ1-1; D might be TRBD1 (5 bases). CDR1 and CDR2 from the germline V gene are MGHDK and SYGVNS. V lost 3 bases and J lost 0, with 8 bases in between. The CDR3 runs 14 residues. CDR3 protein: CASSDGRVNTEAFF. CDR3 DNA: TGTGCCAGCAGTGACGGCAGGGTGAACACTGAAGCTTTCTTT.

The chain uses TRBV6-9 and TRBJ2-3; TRBD2 aligns across 13 bases. Trimming took 6 bases from V and 1 from J; bases not matched to a gene: 4. CDR1 and CDR2 from the germline V gene are MNHGY and SVAAGI. The CDR3 length is 16 residues. The CDR3: CASRTTSGGRTDTQYF. The CDR3 region has the DNA TGTGCCAGCAGGACGACTAGCGGGGGGCGCACAGATACGCAGTATTTT.

The chain links TRBV7-9 to TRBJ1-1, with no clear D. Per germline, CDR1 SEHNR and CDR2 FQNEAQ (reference sequence). This CDR3 spans 15 amino acids. Trimming took off 4 bases at V and 3 bases at J, with 15 bases between the two ends. Written as DNA, the CDR3 is TGTGCCAGCAGCTGGGCTGAGAATGGCCACACTGAAGCTTTCTTT. It translates to CASSWAENGHTEAFF.

The chain carries TRBV18 and TRBJ2-3; possible D gene TRBD2, 6 bases. V was pared by 3 bases and J by 2 bases, with 9 bases between. This CDR3 is 14 amino acids long. Germline CDR1 is KGHSH and CDR2 is LQKENI. CDR3 sequence: CASSPGGVTDTQYF. CDR3 bases: TGTGCCAGCTCACCGGGCGGGGTCACAGATACGCAGTATTTT.

J is TRBJ1-2 and V is TRBV4-1; possibly TRBD1 for D (6 bases). CDR1 is MGHRA, CDR2 YSYEKL, per germline. Trimming pared 0 bases from V and 1 base from J, leaving 18 bases between. The CDR3 extends over 18 amino acids. CDR3 coding DNA: TGCGCCAGCAGCCAAGAGGGCTCTGCAGGGGCGGATAACTATGGCTACACCTTC. This encodes CASSQEGSAGADNYGYTF.

The chain recombines TRBV5-1 with TRBJ2-3, with 13 bases that match TRBD2. Germline V gene lookup returns CDR1 SGHRS and CDR2 YFSETQ. This CDR3 has 17 residues. Trimming at V came to 0 bases and at J to 2 bases, leaving 3 bases not matched to a gene. The CDR3 nucleotides are TGCGCCAGCAGCTTGGTACTAGCGGGGGGGGTCACAGATACGCAGTATTTT. It encodes CASSLVLAGGVTDTQYF.

This sequence joins TRBV15 and TRBJ2-3; a weak D match, TRBD1 (6 bases). The CDR3 extends over 16 amino acids. Trimming removed 3 bases at V and 4 bases at J, with 17 bases between. Germline V CDR1 and CDR2: LNHNV, YYDKDF (reference sequence). This chain's CDR3 is CATSSRTVGWADTQYF. CDR3 coding DNA: TGTGCCACCAGCAGTCGGACAGTCGGATGGGCAGATACGCAGTATTTT.

The V and J genes are TRBV5-8 and TRBJ2-3; a weak D match, TRBD1 (6 bases). V shed 9 bases and J shed 0 bases, with 23 bases lying between them. In germline, CDR1 is SGHTS, CDR2 YDEGEE. CDR3 length equals 17 residues. DNA of the CDR3: TGTGCCACCGGTGCGCTCAGACAGGCTACTAGCACAGATACGCAGTATTTT. Protein product: CATGALRQATSTDTQYF.